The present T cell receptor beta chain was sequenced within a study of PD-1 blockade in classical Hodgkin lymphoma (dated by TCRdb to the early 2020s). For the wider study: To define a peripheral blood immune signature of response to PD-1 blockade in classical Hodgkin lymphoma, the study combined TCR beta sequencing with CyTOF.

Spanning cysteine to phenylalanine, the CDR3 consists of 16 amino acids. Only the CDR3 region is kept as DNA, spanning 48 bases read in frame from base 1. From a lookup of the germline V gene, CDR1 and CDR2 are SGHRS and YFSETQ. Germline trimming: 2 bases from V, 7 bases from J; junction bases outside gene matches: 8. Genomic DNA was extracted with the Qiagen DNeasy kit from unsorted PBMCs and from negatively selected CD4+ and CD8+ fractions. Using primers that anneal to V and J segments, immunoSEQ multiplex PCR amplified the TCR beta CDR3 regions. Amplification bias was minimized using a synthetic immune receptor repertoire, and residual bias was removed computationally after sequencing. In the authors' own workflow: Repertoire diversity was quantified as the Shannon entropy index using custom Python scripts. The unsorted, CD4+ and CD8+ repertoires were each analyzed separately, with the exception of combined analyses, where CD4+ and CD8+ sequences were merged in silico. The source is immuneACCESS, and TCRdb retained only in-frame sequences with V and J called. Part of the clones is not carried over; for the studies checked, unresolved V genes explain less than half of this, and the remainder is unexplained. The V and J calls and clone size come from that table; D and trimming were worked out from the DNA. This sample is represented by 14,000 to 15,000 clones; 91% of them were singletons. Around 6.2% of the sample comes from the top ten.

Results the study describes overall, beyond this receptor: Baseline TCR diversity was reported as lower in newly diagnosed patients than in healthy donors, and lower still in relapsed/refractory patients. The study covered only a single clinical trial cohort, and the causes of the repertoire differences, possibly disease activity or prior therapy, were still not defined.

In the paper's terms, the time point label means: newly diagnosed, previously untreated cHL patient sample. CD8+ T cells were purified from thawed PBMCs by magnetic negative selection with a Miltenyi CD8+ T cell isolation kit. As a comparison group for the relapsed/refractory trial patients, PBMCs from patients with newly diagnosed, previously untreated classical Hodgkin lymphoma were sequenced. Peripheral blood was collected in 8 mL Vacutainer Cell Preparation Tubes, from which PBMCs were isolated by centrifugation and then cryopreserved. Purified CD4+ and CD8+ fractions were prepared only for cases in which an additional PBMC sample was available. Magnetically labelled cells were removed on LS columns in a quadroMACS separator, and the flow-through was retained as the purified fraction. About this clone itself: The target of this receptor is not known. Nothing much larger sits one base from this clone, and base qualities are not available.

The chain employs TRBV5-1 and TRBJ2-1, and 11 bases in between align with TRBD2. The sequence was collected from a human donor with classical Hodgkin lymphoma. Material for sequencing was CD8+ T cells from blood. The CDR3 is CASSFRSSGRWNEQFF. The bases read TGCGCCAGCAGCTTCCGGTCTAGCGGGAGGTGGAATGAGCAGTTCTTC.